These 27 T cell receptor beta chains were all obtained from the same sample, sequenced in a study of T cell repertoires in cytomegalovirus infection. TCRdb called the reads again in MiXCR, with one record for every CDR3 protein. The sample contains about 160,000 distinct CDR3 sequences, approximately 21% of which appear only once. Their recognized antigens are unknown. The starting material was CD8+ T cells from cultured PBMCs, obtained from culture after CMV antigen stimulation. These receptor sequences come from a human donor in good health (CMV status not recorded). Some clones in this sample may be carry-over from other donors' samples.

The J gene is TRBJ2-7, the V gene TRBV29-1; no clear D gene. The length of the CDR3 is 13 residues. The germline V gene has CDR1 SQVTM and CDR2 ANQGSEA. Trimming removed 2 bases from V and 6 bases from J, with 14 bases in between. CDR3 protein: CSVESAYTSEQYF. The CDR3 DNA is TGCAGCGTTGAATCCGCCTATACGTCCGAGCAGTACTTC.

The chain's CDR3 is CASSLTSGGSEETQYF. The CDR3 DNA reads as TGTGCCAGCAGTCTAACTAGCGGGGGCTCGGAGGAGACCCAGTACTTC. This chain connects TRBV28 to TRBJ2-5; 11 bases align to TRBD2. Germline CDR1 and CDR2: MDHEN and SYDVKM. With V trimmed by 5 bases and J by 5 bases, 10 bases remained unmatched. There are 16 residues in the CDR3.

This clonotype occurred a few times. V and J are TRBV7-9 and TRBJ2-3; D is undetermined. The V end was cut by 1 base, the J end by 7 bases, with 15 bases between. The germline gives CDR1 SEHNR, CDR2 FQNEAQ (reference sequence). The CDR3 spans 15 residues. The CDR3 DNA reads TGTGCCAGCAGCTTAGGGTCGGACCGCTCCTATACGCAGTATTTT. This gives the protein CASSLGSDRSYTQYF.

This rearrangement joins TRBV27 to TRBJ1-2; 7 nucleotides align to TRBD1. CDR3 length: 17 amino acids. V dropped 0 bases and J dropped 4; count of bases not matched to a gene: 11. Per the germline V gene, CDR1 is MNHEY and CDR2 is SMNVEV (reference sequence). CDR3 sequence reads: CASSLSVRTGLRYGYTF. Here the CDR3 DNA reads TGTGCCAGCAGTTTATCGGTCCGGACAGGACTCCGCTATGGCTACACCTTC.

This clonotype was counted only a few times. The chain recombines TRBV7-2 with TRBJ2-2, with D possibly matching TRBD1 (6 bases). CDR3 length: 15 residues. Deletions cut 3 bases from V and 3 bases from J, with 11 bases between. Germline V gives CDR1 SGHTA, CDR2 FQGNSA. CDR3 sequence reads: CASSFTWGHTGELFF. In nucleotides, the CDR3 is TGTGCCAGCAGCTTCACTTGGGGGCACACCGGGGAGCTGTTTTTT.

The genes are TRBV12-3 or TRBV12-4 and TRBJ1-1, with D hard to call. The CDR3 spans 14 residues. The V gene lost 6 bases and the J gene lost 4 bases, with 15 bases spanning the gap. The CDR3 is CASRSPSETTEAFF. Written as DNA, the CDR3 is TGTGCCAGCAGGTCCCCCTCGGAGACCACTGAAGCTTTCTTT.

The chain joins TRBV27 to TRBJ2-1, with TRBD2 as a possible D gene (5 bases). The CDR3 spans 18 residues. V was cut by 5 bases and J by 9 bases, with 29 bases left in between. Germline CDR1 MNHEY, CDR2 SMNVEV (reference sequence). The CDR3: CASSPEPPTVKRAVEQFF. CDR3 DNA: TGTGCCAGCAGTCCCGAACCGCCTACGGTCAAGCGAGCGGTTGAGCAGTTCTTC.

The rearrangement joins TRBV5-5 to TRBJ2-3, with 7 bases aligning to TRBD2. This CDR3 contains 17 residues. CDR1 is SGHKS and CDR2 is YYEKEE in the germline V gene (reference sequence). With 4 bases clipped from V and 0 bases from J, the junction kept 11 bases outside the gene matches. DNA of the CDR3: TGTGCCAGCAGCGTTCGACCGGGGGGTTCTAGCACAGATACGCAGTATTTT. Protein sequence: CASSVRPGGSSTDTQYF.

This clonotype was seen only a few times. The chain carries TRBV6-1 and TRBJ2-7, with TRBD1 as a possible D gene (6 bases). V was shortened by 7 bases and J by 2 bases, with 15 bases between the two germline ends. The CDR3 consists of 14 residues. CDR1 and CDR2 (germline): MNHNS, SASEGT. In nucleotides, the CDR3 is TGTGCCAGCAACTCCGGGACACCTACCTACGAGCAGTACTTC. Residues: CASNSGTPTYEQYF.

The rearrangement uses TRBV5-6 and TRBJ2-3, with 9 nucleotides matching TRBD2. The germline V gene encodes CDR1 SGHDT and CDR2 YYEEEE. The CDR3 spans 15 residues. The J segment lost 6 bases and the V segment lost 4 bases, leaving 9 bases of the junction unmatched. CDR3 amino acids: CASSPSGVMRDTQYF. The CDR3 region has the DNA TGTGCCAGCAGCCCTAGCGGGGTTATGCGGGATACGCAGTATTTT.

This clonotype was counted a few times. V is TRBV7-9 and J is TRBJ1-4, with no clear D. V was trimmed by 7 bases and J by 7 bases, leaving 22 bases between them. The CDR3 contains 16 residues. The germline CDR1 and CDR2 sequences are SEHNR and FQNEAQ (reference sequence). The chain's CDR3 is CASNSPKERISEKLFF. DNA for the CDR3: TGTGCCAGCAACTCTCCGAAGGAGCGCATTTCTGAAAAACTGTTTTTT.

This chain links TRBV20-1 with TRBJ1-5; D gene ambiguous. CDR1 DFQATT and CDR2 SNEGSKA come from the germline V gene (reference sequence). CDR3 length equals 16 residues. V dropped 0 bases and J dropped 4 bases, with 16 bases sitting between them. Here the CDR3 reads CSARERLGRYNQPQHF. The CDR3 bases are TGCAGTGCTAGAGAGAGATTAGGGCGGTATAATCAGCCCCAGCATTTT.

V usage is TRBV12-3 or TRBV12-4 and J usage is TRBJ2-7; no definite D call. The ends were cut back, 6 bases at V and 3 bases at J, with 18 bases in the middle. This CDR3 is 15 amino acids long. CDR3 region: CASSLTLGSLYEQYF. CDR3 DNA: TGTGCCAGCAGCCTGACTCTTGGCTCCCTCTACGAGCAGTACTTC.

This clonotype was recorded many times. V and J are TRBV6-2 or TRBV6-3 and TRBJ2-1; TRBD2 agrees at 9 bases. Trimming took 2 bases from V and 6 from J; bases not matched to a gene: 14. Germline assignment: CDR1 MNHEY and CDR2 SVGEGT. CDR3 size: 18 residues. The CDR3 sequence is CASSYMSPAGGLLNEQFF. CDR3 DNA sequence: TGTGCCAGCAGTTACATGTCCCCAGCGGGGGGCCTACTCAATGAGCAGTTCTTC.

This chain links TRBV28 with TRBJ2-4, with D maybe TRBD2 (6 bases). With 2 bases removed from V and 0 bases from J, the gap between germline ends came to 14 bases. The length of the CDR3 is 17 residues. Germline-derived CDR1 and CDR2 are MDHEN and SYDVKM. CDR3: CASSLRSGYLAKNIQYF. CDR3 nucleotide sequence: TGTGCCAGCAGTTTACGTAGCGGATACCTAGCCAAAAACATTCAGTACTTC.

J is TRBJ2-3 and V is TRBV6-2 or TRBV6-3; no reliable D call. The CDR3 loop spans 15 amino acids. The V gene's germline CDR1 is MNHEY and CDR2 SVGEGT. Trimming cost V 4 bases and J 4 bases, with 15 bases left between them. CDR3 coding DNA: TGTGCCAGCAGTTCGTCGCATAGTGAGGCAGATACGCAGTATTTT. It encodes CASSSSHSEADTQYF.

The chain is built from TRBV7-2 and TRBJ1-1; tentatively, D is TRBD1 (6 bases). Germline values: CDR1 SGHTA, CDR2 FQGNSA. The V gene lost 1 base and the J gene lost 8 bases, with 17 bases spanning the gap. This CDR3 is built from 15 residues. CDR3 bases: TGTGCCAGCAGCTTAGGGGACAAATATAGAACGGAAGCTTTCTTT. Amino acid sequence: CASSLGDKYRTEAFF.

The table lists this clonotype with a few counts. The V call is TRBV6-1, the J call TRBJ2-5, with 7 bases lining up with TRBD2. Per the germline V gene, CDR1 is MNHNS and CDR2 is SASEGT. The CDR3 has 13 amino acids. V shed 6 bases, J shed 3 bases, and the junction held 4 bases outside the gene matches. CDR3: CASRRLAEETQYF. CDR3 DNA: TGTGCCAGCAGGAGGCTAGCGGAAGAGACCCAGTACTTC.

This clonotype was counted between two and nine times. The chain combines TRBV14 with TRBJ2-3; D tentatively fits TRBD1 or TRBD2 (5 bases each). The CDR3 runs to 16 residues. Between the trimmed V and J ends, which lost 0 bases and 2 bases, there was a span of 12 bases. Looked up from germline, CDR1 is SGHDN and CDR2 is FVKESK. As DNA, the CDR3 is TGTGCCAGCAGCCAAGAATACGAGGGGTCCACAGATACGCAGTATTTT. It is translated as CASSQEYEGSTDTQYF.

The rearrangement joins TRBV4-3 to TRBJ2-1; a possible D gene is TRBD2 (6 bases). The V end was cut by 0 bases, the J end by 5 bases, with 17 bases between. The CDR3 runs 17 residues. Germline V gives CDR1 LGHNA, CDR2 YSLEER. This CDR3 is CASSQDPLAAWNNEQFF. Here the CDR3 DNA reads TGCGCCAGCAGCCAAGACCCTTTAGCGGCTTGGAACAATGAGCAGTTCTTC.

This clonotype was detected only a few times. This chain uses TRBV4-1 with TRBJ1-2; D unclear. The CDR3 contains 14 residues. Germline CDR1 reads MGHRA; CDR2 reads YSYEKL. Deletions cut 0 bases from V and 4 bases from J, with 9 bases between. The CDR3 coding sequence is TGCGCCAGCAGCCAAGATAACGGACCCTATGGCTACACCTTC. Translation gives CASSQDNGPYGYTF.

This chain joins TRBV7-6 and TRBJ2-2, with D possibly TRBD2 on 6 matching bases. The CDR3 runs 15 residues. From germline, CDR1 is SGHVS and CDR2 FNYEAQ. V lost 0 bases and J lost 10, with 15 bases in between. The CDR3: CASSLALEGTQELFF. In nucleotides, the CDR3 is TGTGCCAGCAGCTTAGCGCTGGAGGGGACGCAGGAGCTGTTTTTT. Drawing the rest from reference TRBV7-6 and TRBJ2-2, the complete variable domain is GAGVSQSPRYKVTKRGQDVALRCDPISGHVSLYWYRQALGQGPEFLTYFNYEAQQDKSGLPNDRFSAERPEGSISTLTIQRTEQRDSAMYRCASSLALEGTQELFFGEGSRLTVL.

This clonotype was counted between two and nine times. The rearrangement links TRBV4-2 to TRBJ1-3; no clear D gene. V was pared by 0 bases and J by 0 bases, with 6 bases between. CDR1 LGHNA and CDR2 YNFKEQ come from the germline V gene. The CDR3 loop spans 15 amino acids. The CDR3, as DNA: TGTGCCAGCAGCCAAGAGGGAGTCTCTGGAAACACCATATATTTT. Amino acid sequence: CASSQEGVSGNTIYF.

This clonotype was found a few times. This may come from a read error, since a much larger clone is one base off. V gene TRBV7-3 combines with J gene TRBJ2-6, with D tentatively TRBD1 (5 bases). This CDR3 has 14 residues. The V gene's germline CDR1 is SGHTA and CDR2 FQGTGA. The CDR3 DNA sequence: TGTGCCAGCAGCCCTGAAACTGGGGCCAACGGCCTGACTTTC. As protein: CASSPETGANGLTF. The full variable domain, rest sourced from reference TRBV7-3 and TRBJ2-6, is GAGVSQTPSNKVTEKGKYVELRCDPISGHTALYWYRQSLGQGPEFLIYFQGTGAADDSGLPNDRFFAVRPEGSVSTLKIQRTERGDSAVYLCASSPETGANGLTFGAGSRLTVL.

Only a few counts were recorded for this clonotype. The chain has TRBV27 and TRBJ1-1; D perhaps matches TRBD1 (5 bases). The V and J ends lost 7 bases and 0 bases respectively, with 18 bases between them. The germline V gene has CDR1 MNHEY and CDR2 SMNVEV (reference sequence). The CDR3 has 16 residues. The CDR3 DNA reads as TGTGCCAGCACAGTGAGCAGGGACCGCATGAACACTGAAGCTTTCTTT. It translates to CASTVSRDRMNTEAFF.

This sequence joins TRBV12-3 or TRBV12-4 and TRBJ1-2; perhaps TRBD1 as D (6 bases). This CDR3 comprises 13 residues. Trimming left V 8 bases short and J 4 bases short, with 14 bases between. The CDR3 spells CASQQGLGYGYTF. CDR3 nucleotide sequence: TGTGCCAGCCAACAGGGATTAGGCTATGGCTACACCTTC.

The CDR3 sequence is CASSIPGDGLAVSSYNEQFF. In DNA, the CDR3 is TGTGCCAGCAGTATACCCGGTGATGGACTAGCGGTGAGCTCCTACAATGAGCAGTTCTTC. The chain carries TRBV28 and TRBJ2-1; 10 positions agree with TRBD2. The CDR3 runs 20 residues. The ends lost 5 bases at V and 0 bases at J; junction bases unmatched: 16. Per germline, CDR1 MDHEN and CDR2 SYDVKM.